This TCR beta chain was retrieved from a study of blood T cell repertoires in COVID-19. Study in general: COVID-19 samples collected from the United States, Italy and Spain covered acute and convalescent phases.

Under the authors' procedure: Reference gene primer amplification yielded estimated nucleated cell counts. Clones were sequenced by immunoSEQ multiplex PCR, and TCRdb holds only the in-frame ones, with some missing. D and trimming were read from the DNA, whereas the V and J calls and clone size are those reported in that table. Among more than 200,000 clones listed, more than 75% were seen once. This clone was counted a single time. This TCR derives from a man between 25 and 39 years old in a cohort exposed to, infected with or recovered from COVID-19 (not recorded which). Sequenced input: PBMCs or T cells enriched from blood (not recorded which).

Written as DNA, the CDR3 is TGTGCCAGCAGCCGAGGGACTAGCGACCTCAATGAGCAGTTCTTC. Amino acids: CASSRGTSDLNEQFF. The chain has TRBV4-2 and TRBJ2-1; 10 positions match TRBD2. Germline trimming cut 4 bases from V and 6 bases from J; bases unmatched to any gene: 6. Germline V gene lookup returns CDR1 LGHNA and CDR2 YNFKEQ. This CDR3 spans 15 amino acids.